These 3 T cell receptor beta chains were sequenced from one sample in a study of CD8+ T cells in alopecia areata. RNA extraction and reverse transcription yielded cDNA as sequencing template. Repertoires were generated with immunoSEQ multiplex PCR, while TCRdb's copy carries only in-frame clones and drops some. The sample contains some 100,000 clones, 35% to 45% of which appear only once. Sequences were obtained from CD4+ T cells sorted from blood. These receptors were taken from a human donor with alopecia areata.

The chain joins TRBV7-2 to TRBJ2-3; no reliable D call. Trimming took 5 bases from V and 2 from J, leaving 8 bases between them. CDR1 and CDR2 from the germline V gene are SGHTA and FQGNSA. The CDR3 contains 13 residues. Here the CDR3 DNA reads TGTGCCAGCAGCCTCTCTTACACAGATACGCAGTATTTT. It specifies CASSLSYTDTQYF.

In this sample, this clone turned up a few times. The chain has TRBV6-5 and TRBJ2-3; TRBD2 matches 11 bases. The CDR3 has 14 residues. The V segment lost 10 bases and the J segment 5 bases; nucleotides outside the gene matches: 8. Germline assignment: CDR1 MNHEY and CDR2 SVGAGI. CDR3 sequence: CATSLAGVGDTQYF. Here the CDR3 DNA reads TGTGCCACCTCACTAGCGGGGGTCGGAGATACGCAGTATTTT.

The table lists this clone with a few counts. The V and J genes are TRBV14 and TRBJ2-7, with D perhaps matching TRBD2 (6 bases). Germline V gene lookup returns CDR1 SGHDN and CDR2 FVKESK. V was pared by 2 bases and J by 4 bases, with 18 bases between. CDR3 length: 16 amino acids. The CDR3, as DNA: TGTGCCAGCAGCCAAAAGGCGGGGAGATGGCGATACGAGCAGTACTTC. Protein: CASSQKAGRWRYEQYF.